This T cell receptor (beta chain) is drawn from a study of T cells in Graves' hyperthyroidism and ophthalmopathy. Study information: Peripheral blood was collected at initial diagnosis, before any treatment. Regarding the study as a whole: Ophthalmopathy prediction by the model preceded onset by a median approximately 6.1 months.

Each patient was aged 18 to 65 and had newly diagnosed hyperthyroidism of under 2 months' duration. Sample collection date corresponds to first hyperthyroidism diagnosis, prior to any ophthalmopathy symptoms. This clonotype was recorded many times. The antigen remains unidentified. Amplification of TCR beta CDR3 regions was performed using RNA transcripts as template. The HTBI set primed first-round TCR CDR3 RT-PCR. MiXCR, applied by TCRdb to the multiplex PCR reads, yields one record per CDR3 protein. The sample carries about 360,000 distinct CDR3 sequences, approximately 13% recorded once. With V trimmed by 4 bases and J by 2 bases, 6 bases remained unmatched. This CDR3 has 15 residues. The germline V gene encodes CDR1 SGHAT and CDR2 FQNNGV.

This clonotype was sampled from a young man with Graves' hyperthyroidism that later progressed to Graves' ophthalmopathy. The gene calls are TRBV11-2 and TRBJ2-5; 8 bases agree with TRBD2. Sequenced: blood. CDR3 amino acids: CASSSQGTSQETQYF. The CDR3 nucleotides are TGTGCCAGCAGCTCGCAAGGGACTAGTCAAGAGACCCAGTACTTC.